Presented here are 32 T cell receptor beta chains from one specimen sequenced in a study of STAT3 mutations in large granular lymphocyte leukemia. These receptors lack a known antigen. The study's findings and limits: In T-cell large granular lymphocyte leukemia, about half of patients showed multiple immunodominant subclonotypes.

Libraries were prepared by immunoSEQ multiplex PCR; TCRdb keeps only in-frame clonotypes and omits some of them. The table records approximately 5,700 clones, over 70% of them present only once. The source material was peripheral blood mononuclear cells. These receptors were taken from a man aged 40-49 years with T-cell large granular lymphocyte leukemia. Some clones in this sample may be carry-over from other donors' samples.

The DNA of the CDR3 is TGTGCCAGCAGCTTCGGGGGACAGGGTGTTAGGTACACTGAAGCTTTCTTT. Translation gives CASSFGGQGVRYTEAFF. The chain carries TRBV5-4 and TRBJ1-1; 9 bases are shared with TRBD1. V was pared by 2 bases and J by 3 bases, with 11 bases of the junction left unmatched. CDR3 size: 17 residues. CDR1 is SGHNT and CDR2 is YYREEE in the germline V gene (reference sequence). The variable domain in full, with the rest retrieved from reference TRBV5-4 and TRBJ1-1, is ETGVTQSPTHLIKTRGQQVTLRCSSQSGHNTVSWYQQALGQGPQFIFQYYREEENGRGNFPPRFSGLQFPNYSSELNVNALELDDSALYLCASSFGGQGVRYTEAFFGQGTRLTVV.

J is TRBJ2-7 and V is TRBV2, with TRBD2 matching over 10 bases. The CDR3 extends over 14 amino acids. V shed 7 bases, J shed 3 bases, and the junction held 6 bases outside the gene matches. In germline, CDR1 is SNHLY, CDR2 FYNNEI. CDR3 amino acids: CASNGLAGVYEQYF. The DNA of the CDR3 is TGTGCCAGCAACGGGCTAGCGGGAGTCTACGAGCAGTACTTC. The full variable domain, in which reference TRBV2 and TRBJ2-7 provide the parts outside the CDR3, is EPEVTQTPSHQVTQMGQEVILRCVPISNHLYFYWYRQILGQKVEFLVSFYNNEISEKSEIFDDQFSVERPDGSNFTLKIRSTKLEDSAMYFCASNGLAGVYEQYFGPGTRLTVT.

This clone was detected once. The chain links TRBV6-1 to TRBJ2-5; no reliable D call. V lost 5 bases and J 5 bases, leaving 9 bases between the germline ends. The CDR3 totals 12 residues. Germline V gene sequence: CDR1 MNHNS, CDR2 SASEGT. The CDR3 region is CASSKEWETQYF. The CDR3 nucleotides read TGTGCCAGCAGTAAGGAGTGGGAGACCCAGTACTTC.

The genes are TRBV7-2 and TRBJ1-1, with D hard to call. Trimming stripped 2 bases from V and 1 base from J, with 5 bases between. Germline values: CDR1 SGHTA, CDR2 FQGNSA. This CDR3 has 13 amino acids. CDR3 nucleotide sequence: TGTGCCAGCAGCTTAACCACGAACACTGAAGCTTTCTTT. It encodes CASSLTTNTEAFF.

This chain links TRBV30 with TRBJ1-4, with TRBD1 matching over 7 bases. CDR1 is GTSNPN, CDR2 SVGIG, per germline (reference sequence). Trimming at V came to 0 bases and at J to 6 bases, leaving 7 bases not matched to a gene. The CDR3 length is 15 residues. The CDR3 nucleotides read TGTGCCTGGAGTGTACGAGGGGGCTGGGATGAAAAACTGTTTTTT. This gives the protein CAWSVRGGWDEKLFF.

J is TRBJ2-5 and V is TRBV4-1; perhaps TRBD2 as D (6 bases). V lost 4 bases to trimming and J lost 5 bases, with 17 bases between them. Germline CDR1 and CDR2: MGHRA and YSYEKL. The CDR3 sequence is 15 residues long. The CDR3 bases are TGCGCCAGCAGCCGGGCCTCCGGGAGAGAGGAGACCCAGTACTTC. It specifies CASSRASGREETQYF.

The CDR3, as DNA: TGTGCCAGCAGCGCCGGGCCTCCACCCGGGGAGCTGTTTTTT. It translates to CASSAGPPPGELFF. The genes are TRBV7-8 and TRBJ2-2; D is unclear. The CDR3 has 14 amino acids. CDR1 and CDR2 (germline): SGHVS, FQNEAQ. Trimming left V 5 bases short and J 6 bases short, with 13 bases between.

The chain recombines TRBV11-2 with TRBJ2-5, with D perhaps matching TRBD2 (6 bases). Germline V gives CDR1 SGHAT, CDR2 FQNNGV. The CDR3 totals 15 residues. V was pared by 1 base and J by 3 bases, with 12 bases between. In DNA form, the CDR3 reads TGTGCCAGCAGCTTAGGCCTCGGGAGCAAAGAGACCCAGTACTTC. Protein sequence: CASSLGLGSKETQYF.

The chain's CDR3 is CASSFGLAGNEQYF. The CDR3, as DNA: TGTGCCAGCAGTTTCGGACTAGCGGGAAACGAGCAGTACTTC. The chain employs TRBV28 and TRBJ2-7; TRBD2 matches 12 bases. The CDR3 totals 14 residues. The V segment lost 3 bases and the J segment 5 bases; nucleotides outside the gene matches: 2. Germline V CDR1 and CDR2: MDHEN, SYDVKM.

The rearrangement joins TRBV7-9 to TRBJ2-2, with 7 bases matching TRBD2. The germline CDR1 and CDR2 sequences are SEHNR and FQNEAQ (reference sequence). The ends lost 10 bases at V and 0 bases at J; junction bases unmatched: 5. The CDR3 has 14 amino acids. The CDR3 protein is CATTTSSNTGELFF. CDR3 in DNA: TGTGCCACCACGACTAGCTCGAACACCGGGGAGCTGTTTTTT.

The V gene is TRBV6-1, the J gene TRBJ1-5; D is possibly TRBD1 (5 bases). V was clipped by 4 bases and J by 0 bases, with 13 bases between them. This CDR3 comprises 16 residues. In germline, CDR1 is MNHNS, CDR2 SASEGT. CDR3 in DNA: TGTGCCAGCAGTGTTCGGCAGGGACTTAGCAATCAGCCCCAGCATTTT. Amino acid sequence: CASSVRQGLSNQPQHF.

This clone occurred a few times. The genes are TRBV7-2 and TRBJ1-2, with 7 positions matching TRBD1. The V gene's germline CDR1 is SGHTA and CDR2 FQGNSA. The J segment lost 7 bases and the V segment lost 5 bases, leaving 10 bases of the junction unmatched. This CDR3 region has 14 residues. CDR3 nucleotides: TGTGCCAGCAGCCGCTCACAGGGGAGTCCTGGCTACACCTTC. This translates into CASSRSQGSPGYTF.

Remarks on this clone: In the same sample, other DNA sequences code for this CDR3. This chain uses TRBV18 with TRBJ1-2; a weak D match, TRBD1 (5 bases). The CDR3 is 17 amino acids. Deletions cut 3 bases from V and 0 bases from J, with 17 bases between. The V gene's germline CDR1 is KGHSH and CDR2 LQKENI. The CDR3 DNA reads TGTGCCAGCTCACCTCAAGACAGACTAGGTCCTAACTATGGCTACACCTTC. Encoded protein: CASSPQDRLGPNYGYTF.

The V and J genes are TRBV23-1 and TRBJ1-1; no definite D call. TRBV23-1 is designated an ORF whose function remains uncertain. CDR3 length: 15 residues. V was clipped by 2 bases and J by 1 base, with 11 bases between them. The CDR3 loop is CASSQGFLENTEAFF. CDR3 DNA sequence: TGCGCCAGCAGTCAAGGATTTCTTGAGAACACTGAAGCTTTCTTT.

The chain couples TRBV4-1 to TRBJ2-1, with D possibly TRBD2 on 7 matching bases. V dropped 1 base and J dropped 8 bases, with 18 bases sitting between them. Germline V CDR1 and CDR2: MGHRA, YSYEKL. The CDR3 is 16 residues long. CDR3 DNA: TGCGCCAGCAGCCAAGGTGCGGCCTGGGGGGGCGATGAGCAGTTCTTC. It codes for CASSQGAAWGGDEQFF.

The chain joins TRBV5-1 to TRBJ1-4; 8 bases map to TRBD1. The CDR3 extends over 16 amino acids. V lost 4 bases to trimming and J lost 0 bases; unmatched junction nucleotides: 5. Germline V gene lookup returns CDR1 SGHRS and CDR2 YFSETQ. Here the CDR3 DNA reads TGCGCCAGCAGCCTGGACAGGGCCGCAACTAATGAAAAACTGTTTTTT. Protein: CASSLDRAATNEKLFF. The variable domain in full, with the rest retrieved from reference TRBV5-1 and TRBJ1-4, is KAGVTQTPRYLIKTRGQQVTLSCSPISGHRSVSWYQQTPGQGLQFLFEYFSETQRNKGNFPGRFSGRQFSNSRSEMNVSTLELGDSALYLCASSLDRAATNEKLFFGSGTQLSVL.

This clone was seen just once. This chain links TRBV18 with TRBJ2-3, with D possibly matching TRBD2 (6 bases). The V and J ends lost 2 bases and 5 bases respectively, with 14 bases between them. Germline CDR1 is KGHSH and CDR2 is LQKENI. The CDR3 is 15 residues long. The CDR3 is CASSPKGGMGDTQYF. Written as DNA, the CDR3 is TGTGCCAGCTCACCAAAAGGCGGGATGGGAGATACGCAGTATTTT. Variable domain in full (rest from reference TRBV18 and TRBJ2-3): NAGVMQNPRHLVRRRGQEARLRCSPMKGHSHVYWYRQLPEEGLKFMVYLQKENIIDESGMPKERFSAEFPKEGPSILRIQQVVRGDSAAYFCASSPKGGMGDTQYFGPGTRLTVL.

The chain employs TRBV6-6 and TRBJ2-7; 8 positions match TRBD2. The J segment lost 6 bases and the V segment lost 6 bases, leaving 1 base of the junction unmatched. CDR1 and CDR2 (germline): MNHNY, SVGAGI (reference sequence). The CDR3 has 11 residues. The chain's CDR3 is CASSGGAEQYF. The CDR3 DNA reads as TGTGCCAGCAGCGGGGGGGCCGAGCAGTACTTC.

The chain recombines TRBV6-5 with TRBJ2-7; D uncertain. The CDR3 loop spans 14 amino acids. Germline V gives CDR1 MNHEY, CDR2 SVGAGI. The V and J ends lost 2 bases and 3 bases respectively, with 11 bases between them. CDR3 amino acids: CASSYRAEHYEQYF. CDR3 nucleotide sequence: TGTGCCAGCAGTTACCGGGCAGAGCACTACGAGCAGTACTTC.

The CDR3 protein is CASSFRGESNQPQHF. DNA of the CDR3: TGTGCCAGCAGTTTCAGGGGGGAGAGCAATCAGCCCCAGCATTTT. The chain employs TRBV6-1 and TRBJ1-5; the match to TRBD1 covers 7 bases. The CDR3 runs 15 residues. Germline assignment: CDR1 MNHNS and CDR2 SASEGT. Trimming removed 5 bases from V and 1 base from J; junction bases left unmatched: 5.

The J gene is TRBJ2-5, the V gene TRBV2; TRBD2 matches 12 bases. The CDR3 contains 15 residues. The germline V gene encodes CDR1 SNHLY and CDR2 FYNNEI. Trimming took 8 bases from V and 2 from J; bases not matched to a gene: 6. The DNA for the CDR3 is TGTGCCAGCTACGGACTAGCGGGAAAACAAGAGACCCAGTACTTC. Protein: CASYGLAGKQETQYF.

The chain couples TRBV5-6 to TRBJ2-5; D gene ambiguous. V dropped 4 bases and J dropped 5 bases, with 18 bases sitting between them. The CDR3 is 15 amino acids. CDR1 is SGHDT, CDR2 YYEEEE, per germline. The CDR3 DNA follows: TGTGCCAGCAGCCAAAATGGGGTCGGCGTGGAGACCCAGTACTTC. This sequence encodes CASSQNGVGVETQYF.

The chain employs TRBV7-2 and TRBJ1-4, with 10 bases fitting TRBD1. CDR1 and CDR2 (germline): SGHTA, FQGNSA. The junction had 10 bases not matched to a gene; V was cut back by 5 bases and J by 7 bases. This CDR3 spans 16 amino acids. The CDR3, as DNA: TGTGCCAGCAGCACCGACAGGGGGCAAATCTCTGAAAAACTGTTTTTT. Its protein product is CASSTDRGQISEKLFF.

The chain uses TRBV13 and TRBJ2-5; TRBD2 might be the D (5 bases). Between the trimmed V and J ends, which lost 0 bases and 1 base, there was a span of 9 bases. Per germline, CDR1 PRHDT and CDR2 FYEKMQ (reference sequence). The CDR3 runs 15 residues. CDR3 bases: TGTGCCAGCAGCTTAGGGAGGGCAGTCCAAGAGACCCAGTACTTC. Its protein is CASSLGRAVQETQYF.

The rearrangement links TRBV6-5 to TRBJ2-2, with D possibly matching TRBD2 (5 bases). Trimming cost V 4 bases and J 1 base, with 13 bases left between them. Germline loops: CDR1 MNHEY, CDR2 SVGAGI. CDR3 size: 16 residues. The CDR3 region has the DNA TGTGCCAGCAGTTCTAGCCCTGTCGGGAACACCGGGGAGCTGTTTTTT. It is translated as CASSSSPVGNTGELFF.

The CDR3 DNA follows: TGCGCCAGCAGCTGGGACCTCGATCAGCCCCAGCATTTT. This translates into CASSWDLDQPQHF. V and J are TRBV5-1 and TRBJ1-5; possible D gene TRBD1, 5 bases. V lost 3 bases and J 5 bases, leaving 9 bases between the germline ends. The CDR3 sequence is 13 residues long. Germline CDR1 reads SGHRS; CDR2 reads YFSETQ.

This clone turned up a few times. The rearrangement joins TRBV4-1 to TRBJ2-7; D call uncertain. The germline V gene has CDR1 MGHRA and CDR2 YSYEKL. CDR3 length: 15 amino acids. V lost 1 base, J lost 5 bases, and 15 bases lay in between. This chain's CDR3 is CASSQVLRGSHEQYF. The DNA of the CDR3 is TGCGCCAGCAGCCAAGTTCTGAGAGGTTCCCACGAGCAGTACTTC.

This chain uses TRBV7-9 with TRBJ2-1; 8 bases are a match to TRBD2. The length of the CDR3 is 15 residues. Trimming cost V 4 bases and J 4 bases; bases outside gene matches: 6. In germline, CDR1 is SEHNR, CDR2 FQNEAQ (reference sequence). The CDR3 spells CASSSTSGSYNEQFF. CDR3 DNA: TGTGCCAGCAGCTCTACTAGCGGCTCGTACAATGAGCAGTTCTTC.

The chain couples TRBV18 to TRBJ2-1, with 10 nucleotides matching TRBD1. Trimming at V came to 4 bases and at J to 4 bases, leaving 4 bases not matched to a gene. In germline, CDR1 is KGHSH, CDR2 LQKENI. This CDR3 has 15 amino acids. DNA of the CDR3: TGTGCCAGCTCACGGGGGACAGGGGATTACAATGAGCAGTTCTTC. As protein: CASSRGTGDYNEQFF. The full variable domain, completed using reference TRBV18 and TRBJ2-1, is NAGVMQNPRHLVRRRGQEARLRCSPMKGHSHVYWYRQLPEEGLKFMVYLQKENIIDESGMPKERFSAEFPKEGPSILRIQQVVRGDSAAYFCASSRGTGDYNEQFFGPGTRLTVL.

CDR3 protein: CASSPQGAGYNEQFF. CDR3 bases: TGTGCCAGCAGCCCCCAGGGGGCAGGGTACAATGAGCAGTTCTTC. This chain uses TRBV7-9 with TRBJ2-1, with 8 bases identical to TRBD1. V shed 5 bases and J 4 bases; nucleotides not matched to a gene: 7. The CDR3 has 15 residues. Germline assignment: CDR1 SEHNR and CDR2 FQNEAQ (reference sequence).

The table lists this clone with a few counts. V gene TRBV9 combines with J gene TRBJ2-2, with 12 bases lining up with TRBD2. The CDR3 length is 17 residues. CDR1 and CDR2 (germline): SGDLS, YYNGEE. With 4 bases clipped from V and 4 bases from J, the junction kept 8 bases outside the gene matches. In nucleotides, the CDR3 is TGTGCCAGCAGCCCGCGACTAGCGGGAGTTGGCACCGGGGAGCTGTTTTTT. Its translation is CASSPRLAGVGTGELFF.

J is TRBJ2-2 and V is TRBV6-5, with a tentative D call TRBD2 (7 bases). With 5 bases removed from V and 8 bases from J, the gap between germline ends came to 18 bases. The CDR3 loop spans 15 amino acids. Germline values: CDR1 MNHEY, CDR2 SVGAGI. The CDR3 DNA is TGTGCCAGCAGTCTCCGCGGGAGTGGGACAGGGGAGCTGTTTTTT. This sequence encodes CASSLRGSGTGELFF.